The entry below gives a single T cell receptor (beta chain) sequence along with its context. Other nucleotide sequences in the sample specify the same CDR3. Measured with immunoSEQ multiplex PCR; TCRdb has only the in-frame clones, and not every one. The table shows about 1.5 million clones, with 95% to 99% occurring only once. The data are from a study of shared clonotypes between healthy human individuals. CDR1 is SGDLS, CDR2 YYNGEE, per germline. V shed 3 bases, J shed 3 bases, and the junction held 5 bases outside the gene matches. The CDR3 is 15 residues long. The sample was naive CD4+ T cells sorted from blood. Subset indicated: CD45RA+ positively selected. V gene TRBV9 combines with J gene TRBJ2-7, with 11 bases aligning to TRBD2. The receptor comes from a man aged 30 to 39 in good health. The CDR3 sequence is CASSAGTSGLYEQYF. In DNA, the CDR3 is TGTGCCAGCAGCGCCGGGACTAGCGGACTCTACGAGCAGTACTTC.